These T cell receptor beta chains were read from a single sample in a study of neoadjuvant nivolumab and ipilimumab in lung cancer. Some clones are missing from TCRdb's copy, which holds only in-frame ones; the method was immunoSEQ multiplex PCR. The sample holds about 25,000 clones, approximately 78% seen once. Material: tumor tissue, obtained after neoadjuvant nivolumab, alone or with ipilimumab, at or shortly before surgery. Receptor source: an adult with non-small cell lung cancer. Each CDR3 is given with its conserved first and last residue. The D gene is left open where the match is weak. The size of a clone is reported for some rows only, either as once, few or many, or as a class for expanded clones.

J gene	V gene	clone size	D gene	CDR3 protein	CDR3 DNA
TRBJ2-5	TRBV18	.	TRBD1	CASSPGTGAGETQYF	TGTGCCAGCTCACCGGGGACAGGAGCTGGGGAGACCCAGTACTTC
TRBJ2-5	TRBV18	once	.	CASSLQGRETQYF	TGTGCCAGCTCACTGCAGGGTAGGGAGACCCAGTACTTC
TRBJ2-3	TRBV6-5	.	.	CASTRGGARTDTQYF	TGTGCCAGCACCAGGGGGGGGGCGCGGACAGATACGCAGTATTTT
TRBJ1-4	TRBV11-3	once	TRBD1	CASSLDRSASGQTTNEKLFF	TGTGCCAGCAGCTTAGATCGGTCAGCCTCGGGACAGACAACTAATGAAAAACTGTTTTTT
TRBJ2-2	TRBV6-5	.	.	CASRVGGNTGELFF	TGTGCCAGCAGGGTGGGAGGGAACACCGGGGAGCTGTTTTTT
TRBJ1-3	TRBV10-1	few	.	CASSVDSSISGNTIYF	TGCGCCAGCAGTGTCGACAGCTCTATCTCTGGAAACACCATATATTTT
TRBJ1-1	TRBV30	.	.	CAWETGRTEAFF	TGTGCCTGGGAAACAGGGAGGACTGAAGCTTTCTTT
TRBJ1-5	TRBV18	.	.	CASSPLSNQPQHF	TGTGCCAGCTCACCCCTCAGTAATCAGCCCCAGCATTTT
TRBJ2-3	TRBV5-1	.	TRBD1	CASSSGQGKDTQYF	TGCGCCAGCAGCTCCGGACAGGGCAAAGATACGCAGTATTTT
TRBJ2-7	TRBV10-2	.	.	CASSGTSYEQYF	TGCGCCAGTAGCGGTACCTCCTACGAGCAGTACTTC
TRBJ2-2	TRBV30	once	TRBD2	CAWSPPPGGTGELFF	TGTGCCTGGAGTCCGCCCCCGGGGGGCACCGGGGAGCTGTTTTTT
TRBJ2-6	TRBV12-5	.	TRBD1	CASGPRDREINVLTF	TGTGCTAGTGGTCCCCGGGACAGGGAAATTAACGTCCTGACTTTC
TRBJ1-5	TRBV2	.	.	CASTGGDQPQHF	TGTGCCAGCACCGGGGGGGATCAGCCCCAGCATTTT
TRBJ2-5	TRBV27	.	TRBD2	CASSLDGRGIETQYF	TGTGCCAGCAGTTTAGACGGGAGGGGGATCGAGACCCAGTACTTC
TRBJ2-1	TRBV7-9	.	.	CASSTDSTYNEQFF	TGTGCCAGCAGCACGGACTCAACGTACAATGAGCAGTTCTTC
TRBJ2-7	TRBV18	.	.	CASSPGGHYEQYF	TGTGCCAGCTCACCAGGGGGCCACTACGAGCAGTACTTC
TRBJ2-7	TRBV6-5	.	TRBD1	CASSYSIRTGVYEQYF	TGTGCCAGCAGTTACTCAATTCGGACAGGGGTGTACGAGCAGTACTTC
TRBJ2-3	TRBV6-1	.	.	CASSLYQGHMDTQYF	TGTGCCAGCAGTCTTTATCAGGGGCACATGGATACGCAGTATTTT
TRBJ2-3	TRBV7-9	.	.	CASSLGWDTQYF	TGTGCCAGCAGCTTAGGTTGGGATACGCAGTATTTT
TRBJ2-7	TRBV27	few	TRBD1	CASSFQGQAEYF	TGTGCCAGCAGTTTTCAAGGACAGGCGGAGTACTTC
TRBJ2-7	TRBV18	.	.	CASSPAAATYEQYF	TGTGCCAGCTCACCAGCGGCGGCTACCTACGAGCAGTACTTC
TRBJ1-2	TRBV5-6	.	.	CAGREAVSGYTF	TGTGCCGGGAGAGAAGCGGTATCTGGCTACACCTTC
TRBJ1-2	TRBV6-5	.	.	CASSWATPRAGYTF	TGTGCCAGCAGTTGGGCCACCCCAAGGGCTGGCTACACCTTC
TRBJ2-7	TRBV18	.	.	CASSPTLQAVGGEQYF	TGTGCCAGCTCACCAACTCTACAGGCGGTCGGTGGAGAGCAGTACTTC
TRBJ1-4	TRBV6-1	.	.	CASSDRVRSEKLFF	TGTGCCAGCAGTGACAGGGTGAGGTCTGAAAAACTGTTTTTT
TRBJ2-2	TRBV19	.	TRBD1	CASNERIGQVNPGELFF	TGTGCCAGTAACGAAAGAATTGGACAGGTGAACCCTGGGGAGCTGTTTTTT
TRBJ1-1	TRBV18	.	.	CASSRSLIGENTEAFF	TGTGCCAGCTCACGCTCACTTATCGGGGAGAACACTGAAGCTTTCTTT
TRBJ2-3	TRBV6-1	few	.	CASKFDRNLSDTQYF	TGTGCCAGCAAGTTCGACAGGAATCTATCAGATACGCAGTATTTT
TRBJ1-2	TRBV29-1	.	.	CSVEVPGVYGYTF	TGCAGCGTTGAAGTCCCAGGGGTCTATGGCTACACCTTC
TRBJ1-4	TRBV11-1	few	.	CASSSVTEEKLFF	TGTGCCAGCAGTTCAGTCACGGAGGAAAAACTGTTTTTT
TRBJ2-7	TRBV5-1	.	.	CASSLQASSYEQYF	TGCGCCAGCAGCTTACAGGCGAGCTCCTACGAGCAGTACTTC
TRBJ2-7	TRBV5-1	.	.	CASSLPWESEQYF	TGCGCCAGCAGCCTACCATGGGAAAGCGAGCAGTACTTC
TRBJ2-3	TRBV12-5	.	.	CASGLSGNTQYF	TGTGCTAGTGGTTTGTCGGGGAATACGCAGTATTTT
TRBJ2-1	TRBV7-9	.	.	CASSSEREQFF	TGTGCCAGCAGCTCGGAGCGGGAGCAGTTCTTC
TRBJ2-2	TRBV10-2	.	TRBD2	CASGLAGETGELFF	TGCGCCAGCGGACTAGCGGGAGAGACCGGGGAGCTGTTTTTT
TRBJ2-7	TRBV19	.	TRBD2	CASSDRLAGDEQYF	TGTGCCAGTAGTGACCGGCTAGCGGGAGACGAGCAGTACTTC